Following are 23 T cell receptor delta chains from one sample sequenced in a study of gamma-delta chains in newborns, infants, children. TCRdb reanalyzed the reads using CATT. This table holds some 6,500 delta-chain clones, roughly 10% found once. The specimen was blood. The receptor source for this set is a child who was a newborn, infant or young child, either healthy, febrile or measles-vaccinated (not recorded which).

With regard to this clone: TCRdb lists a protein that is different at residue 13 from the translated DNA; the protein given here uses the DNA translation. The CDR3 protein is CACDTLLGDTRKHIF. For the CDR3, the DNA is TGTGCCTGTGACACCCTACTGGGGGATACTCGTAAACACATCTTT. The chain couples TRDV2 to TRDJ1; 12 bases match TRDD3. Looked up from germline, CDR1 is GEAIGNYY and CDR2 is EKD. The CDR3 covers 15 residues.

Of note for this clone: A read error may produce the germline difference seen at one junction end. The J gene is TRDJ3, the V gene TRDV2; tentatively, D is TRDD3 (5 bases). The CDR3 covers 19 residues. Germline V lookup: CDR1 GEAIGNYY, CDR2 EKD. CDR3 amino acids: CACDSAPGPSSWDTRQVFF. The DNA for the CDR3 is TGTGCCTGTGACTCTGCTCCGGGGCCTAGCTCCTGGGACACCCGACAGGTGTTTTTC.

About this clone itself: TCRdb shows a much larger clone's protein in place of this DNA's translation, and the two differ at residue 9, likely through a read error; the protein shown is translated from the DNA. CDR3 in DNA: TGTGCCTGTGACAATCTGGGGGATGCCACCGATAAACTCATCTTT. Residues: CACDNLGDATDKLIF. V and J are TRDV2 and TRDJ1; 9 bases match TRDD3. The trim removed 2 bases at V and 1 base at J, leaving 4 bases unmatched. Germline V gene data show CDR1 as GEAIGNYY and CDR2 as EKD. The CDR3 has 15 amino acids.

This clone was found a few times. The rearrangement links TRDV2 to TRDJ1; 7 nucleotides match TRDD3. Per germline, CDR1 GEAIGNYY and CDR2 EKD. The CDR3 runs 18 residues. The V gene end was trimmed by 0 bases and the J gene end by 3 bases; junction bases not matched to a gene: 15. For the CDR3, the DNA is TGTGCCTGTGACACCGGCGATTTACTGGGGATAGTGGCCGATAAACTCATCTTT. It codes for CACDTGDLLGIVADKLIF.

V and J are TRDV2 and TRDJ1; D is possibly TRDD3 (5 bases). TCRdb lists no J gene, so it was determined here by aligning the DNA to germline. Germline assignment: CDR1 GEAIGNYY and CDR2 EKD. V was cut by 0 bases and J by 0 bases, with 28 bases left in between. The CDR3 extends over 21 amino acids. DNA for the CDR3: TGTGCCTGTGACACCGCGGGGGCCGGAGGTGAGAACCGGGGTTACACCGATAAACTCATCTTT. This sequence encodes CACDTAGAGGENRGYTDKLIF.

The chain carries TRDV2 and TRDJ1, with D maybe TRDD3 (5 bases). The V gene lost 0 bases and the J gene lost 9 bases, with 34 bases spanning the gap. Germline V gene lookup returns CDR1 GEAIGNYY and CDR2 EKD. CDR3 length equals 20 residues. The CDR3 coding sequence is TGTGCCTGTGACACCGTGCTTGGGGTGGGTCGCGAGCCTGGACCGATAGAACTCATCTTT. Its translation: CACDTVLGVGREPGPIELIF.

This clone is termed medium-sized. This chain connects TRDV2 to TRDJ4; no clear D gene. CDR1 is GEAIGNYY, CDR2 EKD, per germline. CDR3 size: 17 residues. Deletions cut 3 bases from V and 0 bases from J, with 22 bases between. CDR3 DNA: TGTGCCTGTGACCCCCTCGGGGTTTCCATCTCACCCAGACCCCTGATCTTT. Translation: CACDPLGVSISPRPLIF.

This clone is labeled as large. Other DNA sequences of this sample code for an identical CDR3. V is TRDV2 and J is TRDJ1; 10 bases fit TRDD3. The length of the CDR3 is 20 residues. Trimming removed 0 bases from V and 0 bases from J; junction bases left unmatched: 15. Looked up from germline, CDR1 is GEAIGNYY and CDR2 is EKD. CDR3 residues: CACDTLRRGGYPPYTDKLIF. The CDR3 nucleotides are TGTGCCTGTGACACCCTTCGGCGTGGGGGATACCCGCCTTACACCGATAAACTCATCTTT.

By sample fraction, this clone is medium-sized. Different DNA sequences within this sample yield the same CDR3. This chain connects TRDV2 to TRDJ3; 13 bases are shared with TRDD3. CDR1 is GEAIGNYY, CDR2 EKD, per germline. The CDR3 loop spans 20 amino acids. The junction had 6 bases not matched to a gene; V was cut back by 2 bases and J by 0 bases. The CDR3 DNA reads TGTGCCTGTGACAAAGTACTGGGGGATACGCGCTCCTGGGACACCCGACAGATGTTTTTC. Translating gives CACDKVLGDTRSWDTRQMFF.

Points on this clone: No DNA is shown, since the ends of the CDR3 on it are uncertain; the CDR3 is the one TCRdb lists. TRDV2 is the V gene, and the J gene was not called; the listed D gene, TRDD3, was not tested against the DNA. Germline V lookup: CDR1 GEAIGNYY, CDR2 EKD. Inclusive of both ends, the CDR3 amounts to 17 amino acids. CDR3 in amino acids: CACDTMEVAGGTDKIIF.

This clone has more than one count but fewer than ten. A read error may be the cause here, since a much bigger clone is one base away. The chain couples TRDV2 to TRDJ1; 12 bases line up with TRDD3. CDR3 size: 17 residues. Germline CDR1 is GEAIGNYY and CDR2 is EKD. CDR3 nucleotide sequence: TGTGCCTGTGACACCCTAACTGGGGGATACTCCACCGGTAAACTCATCTTT. This sequence encodes CACDTLTGGYSTGKLIF.

This clone has a handful of counts. The gene calls are TRDV2 and TRDJ1, with D perhaps TRDD3 (6 bases). The CDR3 is 17 amino acids. V was trimmed by 3 bases and J by 3 bases, leaving 22 bases between them. The V gene's germline CDR1 is GEAIGNYY and CDR2 EKD. The CDR3 sequence: CACDELRRYGGADKLIF. DNA for the CDR3: TGTGCCTGTGACGAGTTAAGGAGATACGGAGGAGCCGATAAACTCATCTTT.

This chain joins TRDV2 and TRDJ1; 10 bases agree with TRDD3. Here the J gene came from matching the DNA to germline, since TCRdb omits it. Trimming cost V 3 bases and J 8 bases; bases outside gene matches: 17. This CDR3 has 17 residues. Germline V gives CDR1 GEAIGNYY, CDR2 EKD. In DNA, the CDR3 is TGTGCCTGTGACTCCCTGGGGGGGGATACGCTGGGGGACAAACTCATCTTT. Translating gives CACDSLGGDTLGDKLIF.

By share, this clone counts as medium-sized (0.01 to 0.1%). V gene TRDV2 combines with J gene TRDJ1, with TRDD3 matching over 11 bases. This CDR3 comprises 20 residues. CDR1 is GEAIGNYY, CDR2 EKD, per germline. After removal of 3 bases from V and 2 bases from J, the junction contained 19 bases not matched to a gene. CDR3 nucleotide sequence: TGTGCCTGTGACTCCGTTATACTGGGGGATAAAAAGGGTGGGACCGATAAACTCATCTTT. Its protein product is CACDSVILGDKKGGTDKLIF.

CDR3 protein: CACDTMGTIDTDKLIF. CDR3 nucleotide sequence: TGTGCCTGTGACACGATGGGGACTATAGACACCGATAAACTCATCTTT. This chain joins TRDV2 and TRDJ1; possible D gene TRDD3, 5 bases. The CDR3 consists of 16 residues. CDR1 is GEAIGNYY and CDR2 is EKD in the germline V gene. The germline V and J ends were trimmed by 1 base and 0 bases, with 14 bases remaining between them.

V gene TRDV2 combines with J gene TRDJ1; 11 bases map to TRDD3. Trimming at V came to 3 bases and at J to 1 base, leaving 6 bases not matched to a gene. CDR3 size: 16 residues. Germline CDR1 is GEAIGNYY and CDR2 is EKD. The DNA for the CDR3 is TGTGCCTGTGACGTACTGGGGGATAGGGCCACCGATAAACTCATCTTT. Translated: CACDVLGDRATDKLIF.

This clone was recorded a few times. V and J are TRDV2 and TRDJ1; 11 nucleotides align to TRDD3. The ends lost 3 bases at V and 0 bases at J; junction bases unmatched: 8. The germline CDR1 and CDR2 sequences are GEAIGNYY and EKD. This CDR3 comprises 17 residues. The DNA for the CDR3 is TGTGCCTGTGACTTACTGGGGGATAAGGGGAACACCGATAAACTCATCTTT. This translates into CACDLLGDKGNTDKLIF.

Sample share makes this clone medium-sized. V and J are TRDV2 and TRDJ1, with 8 bases matching TRDD3. The CDR3 covers 15 residues. Germline loops: CDR1 GEAIGNYY, CDR2 EKD. Unmatched junction bases numbered 4, after V lost 2 bases and J lost 0 bases. The CDR3 here is CACDILGAYTDKLIF. CDR3 DNA sequence: TGTGCCTGTGACATACTGGGGGCCTACACCGATAAACTCATCTTT.

Judged by abundance, this clone is medium-sized. Other DNA sequences of this sample code for an identical CDR3. The chain has TRDV2 and TRDJ1, with TRDD3 matching over 11 bases. The CDR3 runs to 19 residues. Germline assignment: CDR1 GEAIGNYY and CDR2 EKD. J lost 0 bases, V lost 0 bases, and 11 bases had no gene match. The CDR3 loop reads CACDTLLGDKSLYTDKLIF. The CDR3 DNA reads as TGTGCCTGTGACACCCTACTGGGGGATAAGTCTCTTTACACCGATAAACTCATCTTT.

This clone was observed a handful of times. TCRdb's protein for this DNA is that of a much larger clone and differs from the translation at residue 13, likely a read error; the protein shown is the DNA translation. This chain links TRDV2 with TRDJ1; 12 nucleotides align to TRDD3. CDR1 and CDR2 from the germline V gene are GEAIGNYY and EKD. CDR3 length: 15 amino acids. The CDR3 loop reads CACDLLGDTSDKPIF. The CDR3 bases are TGTGCCTGTGACCTACTGGGGGATACTTCCGATAAACCCATCTTT.

V gene TRDV2 combines with J gene TRDJ1; 10 positions agree with TRDD3. In the absence of a J gene in TCRdb, the DNA was matched to germline to assign it here. The CDR3 totals 18 residues. V lost 3 bases to trimming and J lost 2 bases; unmatched junction nucleotides: 14. The germline gives CDR1 GEAIGNYY, CDR2 EKD. The CDR3 DNA follows: TGTGCCTGTGACCGCGTACTGGGGGATCGGAGATTGACCGATAAACTCATCTTT. Translation gives CACDRVLGDRRLTDKLIF.

To note about this clone: At residue 8, the DNA translation does not agree with TCRdb's protein; the protein displayed here is the one encoded by the DNA. The rearrangement joins TRDV2 to TRDJ1; D not resolved. Trimming shortened V by 0 bases and J by 0 bases, and 10 bases separated the two germline ends. CDR1 is GEAIGNYY and CDR2 is EKD in the germline V gene. The CDR3 has 15 amino acids. CDR3 in amino acids: CACDTLTLYTDKLIF. The DNA for the CDR3 is TGTGCCTGTGACACCCTAACCCTTTACACCGATAAACTCATCTTT.

This clone ranks as medium-sized (0.01 to 0.1%). The chain has TRDV2 and TRDJ1; 12 bases map to TRDD3. The CDR3 runs to 16 residues. Germline V CDR1 and CDR2: GEAIGNYY, EKD. The ends lost 0 bases at V and 2 bases at J; junction bases unmatched: 3. The CDR3 nucleotides are TGTGCCTGTGACACCCTGGGGGATACGGGGACCGATAAACTCATCTTT. It yields the protein CACDTLGDTGTDKLIF.